Presented here are 10 T cell receptor beta chains from one specimen sequenced in a study of PD-1 blockade in mismatch repair-deficient tumors. Sequencing was performed with immunoSEQ multiplex PCR; in TCRdb, only in-frame clones are kept and a portion is missing. The sample carries 55,000 to 85,000 clones, approximately 78% recorded once. Sample: peripheral blood, taken 2 weeks after starting pembrolizumab. The receptor set was obtained from an adult with mismatch repair-deficient cancer.

As DNA, the CDR3 is TGCGCCAGCAGCTTGGGGGTAGCGGGAAACACCGGGGAGCTGTTTTTT. Residues: CASSLGVAGNTGELFF. The chain employs TRBV5-1 and TRBJ2-2; 8 positions match TRBD2. The junction had 3 bases not matched to a gene; V was cut back by 0 bases and J by 2 bases. Germline CDR1 and CDR2: SGHRS and YFSETQ. The CDR3 is made up of 16 amino acids.

For the CDR3, the DNA is TGTGCCAGCAGACCCCCCTCTGGGGCCAACGTCCTGACTTTC. This sequence encodes CASRPPSGANVLTF. J is TRBJ2-6 and V is TRBV28; D not certain. This CDR3 is built from 14 residues. Germline loops: CDR1 MDHEN, CDR2 SYDVKM. V lost 6 bases and J 0 bases, leaving 6 bases between the germline ends.

The CDR3 reads CASSFGDTLFF. CDR3 coding DNA: TGTGCCAGCAGCTTCGGGGACACTCTTTTTTTT. The chain is built from TRBV11-2 and TRBJ1-4; weak D call: TRBD1 (6 bases). CDR3 length: 11 amino acids. Germline assignment: CDR1 SGHAT and CDR2 FQNNGV. The ends were cut back, 3 bases at V and 17 bases at J, with 13 bases in the middle. Full variable domain (missing parts from reference TRBV11-2 and TRBJ1-4): EAGVAQSPRYKIIEKRQSVAFWCNPISGHATLYWYQQILGQGPKLLIQFQNNGVVDDSQLPKDRFSAERLKGVDSTLKIQPAKLEDSAVYLCASSFGDTLFFGSGTQLSVL.

The chain has TRBV6-1 and TRBJ1-1, with D uncertain. Trimming removed 1 base from V and 11 bases from J, with 17 bases in between. Germline lookup yields CDR1 MNHNS and CDR2 SASEGT. The CDR3 has 14 residues. CDR3: CASSEGFRGGGAFF. The DNA of the CDR3 is TGTGCCAGCAGTGAAGGGTTCCGAGGAGGTGGTGCTTTCTTT.

The chain employs TRBV7-9 and TRBJ1-5; no clear D gene. Germline values: CDR1 SEHNR, CDR2 FQNEAQ (reference sequence). The CDR3 consists of 12 residues. Trimming removed 3 bases at V and 4 bases at J, with 4 bases between. CDR3 nucleotide sequence: TGTGCCAGCAGCTTTTCTAATCAGCCCCAGCATTTT. Translation: CASSFSNQPQHF.

The chain carries TRBV7-3 and TRBJ1-4; 9 bases map to TRBD1. V lost 5 bases to trimming and J lost 7 bases; unmatched junction nucleotides: 2. CDR3 size: 13 residues. Germline lookup yields CDR1 SGHTA and CDR2 FQGTGA. CDR3 sequence reads: CASSPTGGEKLFF. The CDR3 nucleotides are TGTGCCAGCAGCCCGACAGGGGGTGAAAAACTGTTTTTT.

This clone was found once. The chain carries TRBV5-4 and TRBJ2-2, with D possibly being TRBD2 (6 bases). Germline CDR1 is SGHNT and CDR2 is YYREEE (reference sequence). The CDR3 runs to 16 residues. Trimming removed 0 bases from V and 2 bases from J, with 11 bases in between. CDR3 coding DNA: TGTGCCAGCAGCTTGGGGGCTAGCGTTAACACCGGGGAGCTGTTTTTT. Its translation is CASSLGASVNTGELFF.

This clone occurred once. The chain employs TRBV19 and TRBJ1-5; D may be TRBD1 (6 bases). Trimming took off 0 bases at V and 4 bases at J, with 16 bases between the two ends. This CDR3 region has 17 residues. Germline V gene data show CDR1 as LNHDA and CDR2 as SQIVND (reference sequence). CDR3 loop: CASSIEPGQNLNQPQHF. The CDR3 DNA sequence: TGTGCCAGTAGTATAGAACCCGGACAGAACTTAAATCAGCCCCAGCATTTT.

This rearrangement joins TRBV5-1 to TRBJ2-7, with 8 bases fitting TRBD2. The CDR3 has 14 residues. CDR1 and CDR2 (germline): SGHRS, YFSETQ. J lost 3 bases, V lost 3 bases, and 5 bases had no gene match. CDR3 nucleotide sequence: TGCGCCAGCAGCTCGGGACTAGGTCGCTACGAGCAGTACTTC. Translation gives CASSSGLGRYEQYF.

This rearrangement joins TRBV18 to TRBJ2-1; TRBD2 agrees at 7 bases. The CDR3 runs to 16 residues. Germline assignment: CDR1 KGHSH and CDR2 LQKENI. Trimming removed 4 bases from V and 0 bases from J; junction bases left unmatched: 6. The CDR3 protein is CASSRIAGDSYNEQFF. Here the CDR3 DNA reads TGTGCCAGCTCACGAATTGCGGGAGACTCCTACAATGAGCAGTTCTTC.